This T cell receptor beta chain was identified in a study of T-cell memory formation after mild COVID-19. Study-level background: Most TCR clusters belonged to a single donor.

One entry per CDR3 protein, called by TCRdb with MiXCR from the 5' RACE reads. The sample consists of about 130,000 distinct CDR3 sequences, 17% of them appearing once. This clonotype was seen many times. Germline V lookup: CDR1 DFQATT, CDR2 SNEGSKA (reference sequence). Trimming at V came to 5 bases and at J to 6 bases, leaving 8 bases not matched to a gene. This CDR3 has 13 amino acids. This clonotype was sampled from a man aged 18 to 30 who had mild COVID-19 (a few samples of this study predate the infection). Cell type and time point are not known. The J gene is TRBJ2-7, the V gene TRBV20-1; TRBD2 agrees at 9 bases. The sequenced material came from PBMCs or a T cell subset sorted from them (not recorded which). The CDR3 sequence: CSAGRGGAGEQYF. CDR3 nucleotides: TGCAGTGCTGGTCGCGGGGGGGCAGGCGAGCAGTACTTC.